These T cell receptor beta chains were read from a single sample in a study of CD8 T cells in ankylosing spondylitis. TCRdb re-called the 5' RACE reads with MiXCR, one entry per CDR3 protein. Found here are about 330,000 distinct CDR3 sequences, 8% of them singletons; the top ten hold about 14%. Sequenced: blood, either unsorted or a sorted T cell fraction (not recorded which). The receptors derive from a male donor with ankylosing spondylitis. The CDR3 runs from the conserved cysteine through the conserved F or W. D genes are given only for firm matches. Clone size is not always given. Where it is, it says once, few, many or a class for expanded clones.

few	TRBD1	TRBV29-1	TRBJ2-1	TGCAGCGTGGGGGACAGCTACAATGAGCAGTTCTTC	CSVGDSYNEQFF
few	NA	TRBV6-2/TRBV6-3	TRBJ2-3	TGTGCCAGCAGCTATGGCCGAACAGATACGCAGTATTTT	CASSYGRTDTQYF
NA	NA	TRBV20-1	TRBJ2-3	TGCAGTGCTAGGGTTCGACCTCCAGATACGCAGTATTTT	CSARVRPPDTQYF
NA	TRBD2	TRBV20-1	TRBJ2-7	TGCAGTGCTATATCGAGCGGGAGTCCCTACGAGCAGTACTTC	CSAISSGSPYEQYF
few	NA	TRBV5-1	TRBJ2-4	TGCGCCAGCAGCTTGGAGAAGGGAACGGCCATTCAGTACTTC	CASSLEKGTAIQYF
many	NA	TRBV12-3/TRBV12-4	TRBJ2-1	TGTGCCAGCAGCTCCGGGGGGCTTGGTTGGAATGAGCAGTTCTTC	CASSSGGLGWNEQFF
few	NA	TRBV20-1	TRBJ2-3	TGCAGTGCTAGAGCTGCCGGTTTCACAGATACGCAGTATTTT	CSARAAGFTDTQYF
few	NA	TRBV5-6	TRBJ2-5	TGTGCCAGCAGCGACCTCTTGAGGAAAGAGACCCAGTACTTC	CASSDLLRKETQYF
few	NA	TRBV29-1	TRBJ1-1	TGCAGCGCTTGGGGGATCAACACTGAAGCTTTCTTT	CSAWGINTEAFF
few	NA	TRBV15	TRBJ2-1	TGTGCCACCAGCAACCCCCCCACGTTCTCCTACAATGAGCAGTTCTTC	CATSNPPTFSYNEQFF
many	TRBD2	TRBV12-5	TRBJ2-1	TGTGCTAGTGGTTTGGTACTTCCCAGCGGGATGAGGAATGAGCAGTTCTTC	CASGLVLPSGMRNEQFF